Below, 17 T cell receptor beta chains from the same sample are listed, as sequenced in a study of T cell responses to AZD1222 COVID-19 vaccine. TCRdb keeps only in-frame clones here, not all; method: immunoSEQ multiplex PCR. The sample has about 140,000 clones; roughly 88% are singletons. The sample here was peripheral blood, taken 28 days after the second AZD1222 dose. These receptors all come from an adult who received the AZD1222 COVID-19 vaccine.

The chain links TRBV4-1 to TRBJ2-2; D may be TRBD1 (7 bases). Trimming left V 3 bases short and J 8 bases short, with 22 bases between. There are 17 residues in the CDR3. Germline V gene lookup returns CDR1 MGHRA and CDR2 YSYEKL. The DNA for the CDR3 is TGCGCCAGCAGCCAGACGCAGGGGGTGGGAGGAGAGGGGGAGCTGTTTTTT. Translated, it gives CASSQTQGVGGEGELFF.

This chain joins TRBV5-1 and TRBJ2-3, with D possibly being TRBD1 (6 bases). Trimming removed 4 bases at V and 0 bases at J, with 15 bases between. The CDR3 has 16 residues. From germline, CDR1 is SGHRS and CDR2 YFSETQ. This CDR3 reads CASSVRGSTSTDTQYF. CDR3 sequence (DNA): TGCGCCAGCAGCGTAAGGGGGTCAACTAGCACAGATACGCAGTATTTT.

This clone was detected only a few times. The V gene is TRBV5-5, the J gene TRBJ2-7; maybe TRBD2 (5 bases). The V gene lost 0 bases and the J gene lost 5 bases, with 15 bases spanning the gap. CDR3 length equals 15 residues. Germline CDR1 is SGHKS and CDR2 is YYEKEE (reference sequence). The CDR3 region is CASSLGGSRVHEQYF. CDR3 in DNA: TGTGCCAGCAGCTTGGGAGGGTCTAGGGTCCACGAGCAGTACTTC.

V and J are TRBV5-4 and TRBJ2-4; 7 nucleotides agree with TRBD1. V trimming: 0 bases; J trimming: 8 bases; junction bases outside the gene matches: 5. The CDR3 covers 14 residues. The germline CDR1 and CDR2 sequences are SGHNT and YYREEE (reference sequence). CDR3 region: CASSLEGAGYIQYF. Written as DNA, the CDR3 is TGTGCCAGCAGCTTGGAGGGGGCTGGGTACATTCAGTACTTC. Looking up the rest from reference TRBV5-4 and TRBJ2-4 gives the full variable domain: ETGVTQSPTHLIKTRGQQVTLRCSSQSGHNTVSWYQQALGQGPQFIFQYYREEENGRGNFPPRFSGLQFPNYSSELNVNALELDDSALYLCASSLEGAGYIQYFGAGTRLSVL.

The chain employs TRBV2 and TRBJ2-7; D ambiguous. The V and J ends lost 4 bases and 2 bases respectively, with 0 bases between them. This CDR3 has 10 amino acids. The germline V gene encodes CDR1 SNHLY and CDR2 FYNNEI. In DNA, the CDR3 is TGTGCCAGCAGTGCCTACGAGCAGTACTTC. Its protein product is CASSAYEQYF.

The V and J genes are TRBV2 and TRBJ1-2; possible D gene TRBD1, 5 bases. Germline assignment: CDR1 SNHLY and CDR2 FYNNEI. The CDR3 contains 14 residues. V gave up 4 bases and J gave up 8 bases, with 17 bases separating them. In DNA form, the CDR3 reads TGTGCCAGCAGTGTACAGGCCTACCTAAGCGGCTACACCTTC. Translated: CASSVQAYLSGYTF.

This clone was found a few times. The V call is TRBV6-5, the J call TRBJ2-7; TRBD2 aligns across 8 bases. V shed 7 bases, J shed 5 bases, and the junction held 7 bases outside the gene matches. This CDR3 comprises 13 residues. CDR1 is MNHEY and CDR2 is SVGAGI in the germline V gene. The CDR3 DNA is TGTGCCAGCACCCCAGCGGGAGTAGACGAGCAGTACTTC. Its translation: CASTPAGVDEQYF.

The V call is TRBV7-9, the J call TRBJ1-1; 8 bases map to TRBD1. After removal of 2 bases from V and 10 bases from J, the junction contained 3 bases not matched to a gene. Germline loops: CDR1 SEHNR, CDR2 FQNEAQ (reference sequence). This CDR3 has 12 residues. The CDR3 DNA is TGTGCCAGCAGCTTAACCGACAGGGGAGCTTTCTTT. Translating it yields CASSLTDRGAFF.

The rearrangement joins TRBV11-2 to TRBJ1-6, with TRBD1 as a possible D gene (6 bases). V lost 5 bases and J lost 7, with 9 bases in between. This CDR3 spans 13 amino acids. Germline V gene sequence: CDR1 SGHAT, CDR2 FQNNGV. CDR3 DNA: TGTGCCAGCAGCCGACAGGAAAATTCACCCCTCCACTTT. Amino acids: CASSRQENSPLHF.

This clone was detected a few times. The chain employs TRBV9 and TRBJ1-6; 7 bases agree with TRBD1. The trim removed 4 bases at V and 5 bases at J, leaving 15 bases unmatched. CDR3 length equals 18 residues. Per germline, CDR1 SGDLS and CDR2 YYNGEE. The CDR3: CASSFSPTEQGDNSPLHF. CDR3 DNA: TGTGCCAGCAGCTTTAGCCCAACCGAGCAGGGGGATAATTCACCCCTCCACTTT. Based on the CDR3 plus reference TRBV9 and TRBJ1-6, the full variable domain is DSGVTQTPKHLITATGQRVTLRCSPRSGDLSVYWYQQSLDQGLQFLIQYYNGEERAKGNILERFSAQQFPDLHSELNLSSLELGDSALYFCASSFSPTEQGDNSPLHFGNGTRLTVT.

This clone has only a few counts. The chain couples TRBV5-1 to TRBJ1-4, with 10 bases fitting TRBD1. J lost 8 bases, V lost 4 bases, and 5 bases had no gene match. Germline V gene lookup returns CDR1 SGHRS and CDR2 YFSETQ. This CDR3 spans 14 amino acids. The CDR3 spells CASSEDRGHEKLFF. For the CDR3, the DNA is TGCGCCAGCAGCGAAGACAGGGGGCACGAAAAACTGTTTTTT. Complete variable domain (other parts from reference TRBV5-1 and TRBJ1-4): KAGVTQTPRYLIKTRGQQVTLSCSPISGHRSVSWYQQTPGQGLQFLFEYFSETQRNKGNFPGRFSGRQFSNSRSEMNVSTLELGDSALYLCASSEDRGHEKLFFGSGTQLSVL.

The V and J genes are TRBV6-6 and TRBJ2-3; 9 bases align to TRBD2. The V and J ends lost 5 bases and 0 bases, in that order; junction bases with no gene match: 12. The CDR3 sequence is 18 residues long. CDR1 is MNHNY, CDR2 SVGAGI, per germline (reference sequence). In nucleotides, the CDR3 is TGTGCCAGCAGTCCCGGGGCGGGGGGGCCCGGGAGCACAGATACGCAGTATTTT. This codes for CASSPGAGGPGSTDTQYF.

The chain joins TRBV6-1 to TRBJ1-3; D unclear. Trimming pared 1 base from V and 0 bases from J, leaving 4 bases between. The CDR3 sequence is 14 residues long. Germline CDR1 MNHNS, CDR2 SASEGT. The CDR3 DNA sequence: TGTGCCAGCAGTGAAGGGAACTCTGGAAACACCATATATTTT. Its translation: CASSEGNSGNTIYF.

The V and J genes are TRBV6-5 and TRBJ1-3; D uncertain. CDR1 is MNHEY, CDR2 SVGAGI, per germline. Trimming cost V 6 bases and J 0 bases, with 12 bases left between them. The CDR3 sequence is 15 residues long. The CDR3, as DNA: TGTGCCAGCAGCCAACAGTTTCTCTCTGGAAACACCATATATTTT. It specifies CASSQQFLSGNTIYF.

In nucleotides, the CDR3 is TGCGCCAGCAGCGGGAGAACAGGGGGCATGACAGATACGCAGTATTTT. It yields the protein CASSGRTGGMTDTQYF. The chain combines TRBV5-1 with TRBJ2-3, with TRBD1 matching 9 bases. This CDR3 spans 16 amino acids. CDR1 and CDR2 (germline): SGHRS, YFSETQ. J was trimmed by 3 bases and V by 4 bases; bases with no gene match: 9.

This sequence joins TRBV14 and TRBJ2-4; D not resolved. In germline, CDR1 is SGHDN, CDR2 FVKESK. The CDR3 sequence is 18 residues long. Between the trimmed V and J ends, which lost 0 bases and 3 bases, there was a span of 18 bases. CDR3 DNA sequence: TGTGCCAGCAGCCAAGATAGAGGCGGTGCAGGAGACAAAAACATTCAGTACTTC. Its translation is CASSQDRGGAGDKNIQYF.

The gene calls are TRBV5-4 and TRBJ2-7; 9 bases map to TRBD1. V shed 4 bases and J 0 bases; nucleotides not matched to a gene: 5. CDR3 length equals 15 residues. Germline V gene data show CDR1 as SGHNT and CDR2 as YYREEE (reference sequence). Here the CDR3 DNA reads TGTGCCAGCAGCCCCGGACAGGGGAGCTCCTACGAGCAGTACTTC. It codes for CASSPGQGSSYEQYF.